This entry concerns a single T cell receptor beta chain. Its antigen is not identified. Germline V lookup: CDR1 MNHEY, CDR2 SMNVEV (reference sequence). Trimming cost V 2 bases and J 4 bases, with 8 bases left between them. The CDR3 is 13 amino acids. The data belong to a study of T cell responses to AZD1222 COVID-19 vaccine. Profiling relied on immunoSEQ multiplex PCR, and the TCRdb table lists in-frame clones only, not all of them. The table records about 86,000 clones, around 90% of them present only once. Findings of the study overall: The study found Spike-specific TCR breadth and depth rose after two AZD1222 doses.

This TCR was recovered from an adult in good health. The chain has TRBV27 and TRBJ1-1; D uncertain. Sequenced here: peripheral blood, sampled on day 0 of AZD1222 vaccination. CDR3 region: CASSLGGPTEAFF. In DNA, the CDR3 is TGTGCCAGCAGTTTAGGCGGGCCCACTGAAGCTTTCTTT.